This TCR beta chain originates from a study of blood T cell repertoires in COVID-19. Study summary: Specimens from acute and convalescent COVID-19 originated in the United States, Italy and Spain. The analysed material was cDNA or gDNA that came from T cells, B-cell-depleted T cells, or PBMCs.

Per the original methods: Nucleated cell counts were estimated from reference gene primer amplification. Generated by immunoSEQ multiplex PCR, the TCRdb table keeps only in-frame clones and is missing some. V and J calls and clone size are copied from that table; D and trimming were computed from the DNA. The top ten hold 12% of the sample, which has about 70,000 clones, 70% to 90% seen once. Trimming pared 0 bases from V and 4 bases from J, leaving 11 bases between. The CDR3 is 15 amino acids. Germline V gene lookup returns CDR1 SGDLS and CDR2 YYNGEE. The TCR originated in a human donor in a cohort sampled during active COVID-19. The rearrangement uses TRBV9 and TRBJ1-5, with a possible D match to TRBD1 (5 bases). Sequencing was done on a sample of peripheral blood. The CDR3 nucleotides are TGTGCCAGCAGCGTAGGGGGGGGTAGGAATCAGCCCCAGCATTTT. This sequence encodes CASSVGGGRNQPQHF.